This TCR beta chain is from a study of blood T cell repertoires in COVID-19. In the study overall: Spain, Italy and the United States supplied samples that represented acute and convalescent COVID-19.

Assay used: immunoSEQ multiplex PCR; TCRdb lists only in-frame clones, some missing. The table includes some 180,000 clones, approximately 90% detected once. The receptor was isolated from a man aged 40-49 years with active or convalescent COVID-19. Sequencing was carried out using peripheral blood.

CDR3 nucleotides: TGTGCCAGCAGCTCGGCCCTAACTTCCTCGGGGGGGGCAGAGACCCAGTACTTC. It translates to CASSSALTSSGGAETQYF. This chain joins TRBV13 and TRBJ2-5; 8 nucleotides align to TRBD2. Trimming cost V 4 bases and J 4 bases; bases outside gene matches: 17. Germline V lookup: CDR1 PRHDT, CDR2 FYEKMQ (reference sequence). The CDR3 is made up of 18 amino acids.